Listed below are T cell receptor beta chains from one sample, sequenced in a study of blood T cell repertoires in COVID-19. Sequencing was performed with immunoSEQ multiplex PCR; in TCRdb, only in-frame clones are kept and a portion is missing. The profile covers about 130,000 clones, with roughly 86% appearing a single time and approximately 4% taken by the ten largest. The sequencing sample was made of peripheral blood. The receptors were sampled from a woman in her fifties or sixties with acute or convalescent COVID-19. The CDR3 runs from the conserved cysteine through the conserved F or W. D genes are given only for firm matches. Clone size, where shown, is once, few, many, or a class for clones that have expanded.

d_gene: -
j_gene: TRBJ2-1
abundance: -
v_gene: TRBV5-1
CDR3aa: CASSLESAYNEQFF
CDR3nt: TGCGCCAGCAGCTTGGAATCAGCCTACAATGAGCAGTTCTTC

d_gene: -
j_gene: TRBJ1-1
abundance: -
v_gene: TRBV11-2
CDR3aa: CASSNRRQGPEAFF
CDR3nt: TGTGCCAGCAGCAACAGACGGCAGGGGCCTGAAGCTTTCTTT

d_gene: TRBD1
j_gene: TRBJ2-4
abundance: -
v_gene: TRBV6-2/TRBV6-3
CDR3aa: CASSYSPGQEENIQYF
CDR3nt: TGTGCCAGCAGTTACTCTCCGGGACAGGAAGAAAACATTCAGTACTTC

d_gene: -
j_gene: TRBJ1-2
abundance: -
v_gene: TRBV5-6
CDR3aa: CASSLVTAYGYTF
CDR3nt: TGTGCCAGCAGCTTGGTGACAGCCTATGGCTACACCTTC

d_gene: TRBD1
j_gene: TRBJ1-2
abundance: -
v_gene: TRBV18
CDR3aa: CASSLGQDGPLSYGYTF
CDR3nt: TGTGCCAGCTCACTCGGACAGGATGGGCCTTTATCCTATGGCTACACCTTC

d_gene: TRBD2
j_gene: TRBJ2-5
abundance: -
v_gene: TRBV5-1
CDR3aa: CASSLIGTSGLGAQYF
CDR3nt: TGCGCCAGCAGCCTGATCGGGACTAGCGGGTTGGGGGCCCAGTACTTC

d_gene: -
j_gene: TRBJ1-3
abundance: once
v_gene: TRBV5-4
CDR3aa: CASSSRTAGNTIYF
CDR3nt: TGTGCCAGCAGCTCCCGGACAGCTGGAAACACCATATATTTT

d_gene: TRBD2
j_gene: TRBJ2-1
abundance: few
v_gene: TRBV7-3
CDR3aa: CASSLAGLAGGEQFF
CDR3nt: TGTGCCAGCAGCTTGGCCGGCCTAGCGGGAGGGGAGCAGTTCTTC

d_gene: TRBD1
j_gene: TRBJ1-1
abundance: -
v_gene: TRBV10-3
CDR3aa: CAISAGQTNTEAFF
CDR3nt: TGTGCCATCAGTGCGGGACAGACGAACACTGAAGCTTTCTTT

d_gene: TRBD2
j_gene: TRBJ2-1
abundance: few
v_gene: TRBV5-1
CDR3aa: CASSLMSSGINYEQFF
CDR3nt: TGCGCCAGCAGCTTGATGAGTAGCGGGATTAACTATGAGCAGTTCTTC

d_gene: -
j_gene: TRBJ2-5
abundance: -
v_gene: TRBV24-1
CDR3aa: CATSDLSAAGQETQYF
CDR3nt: TGTGCCACCAGTGATTTGAGTGCGGCTGGCCAAGAGACCCAGTACTTC

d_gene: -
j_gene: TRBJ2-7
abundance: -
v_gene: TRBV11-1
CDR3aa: CASSLAGRPYEQYF
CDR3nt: TGTGCCAGCAGCTTAGCGGGGCGGCCCTACGAGCAGTACTTC

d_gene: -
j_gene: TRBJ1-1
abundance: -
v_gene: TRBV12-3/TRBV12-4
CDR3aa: CASSPGYTEAFF
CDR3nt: TGTGCCAGCAGCCCGGGGTACACTGAAGCTTTCTTT

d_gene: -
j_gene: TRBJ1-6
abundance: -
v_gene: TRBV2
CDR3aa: CASSGPGGINSPLHF
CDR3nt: TGTGCCAGCAGTGGACCGGGAGGGATTAATTCACCCCTCCACTTT

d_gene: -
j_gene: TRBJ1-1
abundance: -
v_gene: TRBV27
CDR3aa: CASSPYHRETEAFF
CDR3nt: TGTGCCAGCAGTCCGTACCACCGGGAGACTGAAGCTTTCTTT

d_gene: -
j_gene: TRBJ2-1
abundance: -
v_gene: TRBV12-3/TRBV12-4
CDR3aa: CASSQGGEQFF
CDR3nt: TGTGCCAGCAGCCAAGGGGGAGAGCAGTTCTTC

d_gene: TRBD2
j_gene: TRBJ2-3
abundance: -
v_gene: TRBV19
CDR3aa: CASSGAGGYTDTQYF
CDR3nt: TGTGCCAGTTCCGGAGCGGGAGGGTACACAGATACGCAGTATTTT

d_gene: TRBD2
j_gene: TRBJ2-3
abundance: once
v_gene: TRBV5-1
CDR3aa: CASSLAETTDTQYF
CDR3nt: TGCGCCAGCTCGCTAGCGGAGACTACAGATACGCAGTATTTT

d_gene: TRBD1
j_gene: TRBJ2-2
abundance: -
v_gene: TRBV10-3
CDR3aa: CAISDSGQVLNTGELFF
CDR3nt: TGTGCCATCAGTGATTCGGGACAGGTCTTGAACACCGGGGAGCTGTTTTTT

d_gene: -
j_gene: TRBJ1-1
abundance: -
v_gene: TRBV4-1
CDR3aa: CASSQDFLLLNTEAFF
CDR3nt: TGCGCCAGCAGCCAAGATTTTCTCCTATTGAACACTGAAGCTTTCTTT

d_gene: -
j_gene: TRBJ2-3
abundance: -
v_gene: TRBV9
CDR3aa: CASSVGGRADTQYF
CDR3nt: TGTGCCAGCAGCGTAGGGGGGCGGGCAGATACGCAGTATTTT

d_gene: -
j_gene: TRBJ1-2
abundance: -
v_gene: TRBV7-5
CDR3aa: CARSYRPQKPSYGYTF
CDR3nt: TGTGCCAGAAGTTACAGACCCCAAAAACCCAGCTATGGCTACACCTTC

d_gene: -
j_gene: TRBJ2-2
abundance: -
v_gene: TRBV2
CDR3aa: CASKGQGGTGELFF
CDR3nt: TGTGCCAGCAAGGGGCAGGGAGGCACCGGGGAGCTGTTTTTT

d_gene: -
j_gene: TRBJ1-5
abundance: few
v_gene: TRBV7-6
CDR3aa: CASSSHQRQPQHF
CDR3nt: TGTGCCAGCAGCTCACATCAGCGTCAGCCCCAGCATTTT

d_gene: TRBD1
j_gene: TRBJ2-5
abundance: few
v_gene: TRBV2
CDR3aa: CASKNRGLMRETQYF
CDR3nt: TGTGCCAGCAAGAACAGGGGTTTAATGCGAGAGACCCAGTACTTC

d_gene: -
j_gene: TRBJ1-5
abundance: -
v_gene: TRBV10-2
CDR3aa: CASSSTDGGNQPQHF
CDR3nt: TGCGCCAGCAGTTCGACCGACGGAGGCAATCAGCCCCAGCATTTT

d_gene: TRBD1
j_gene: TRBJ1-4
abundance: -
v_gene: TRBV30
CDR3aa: CAWSSGQVSANEKLFF
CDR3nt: TGTGCCTGGAGTTCCGGACAGGTTTCGGCTAATGAAAAACTGTTTTTT

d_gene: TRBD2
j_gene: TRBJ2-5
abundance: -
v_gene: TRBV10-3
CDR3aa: CAISDLRTSGETQYF
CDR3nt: TGTGCCATCAGTGACCTCCGGACTAGCGGGGAGACCCAGTACTTC

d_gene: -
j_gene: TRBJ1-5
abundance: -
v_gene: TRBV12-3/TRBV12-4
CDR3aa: CASTPGLYQPQHF
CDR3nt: TGTGCCAGCACCCCTGGACTTTATCAGCCCCAGCATTTT

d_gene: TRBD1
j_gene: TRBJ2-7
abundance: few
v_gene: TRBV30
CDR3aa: CAWTGTGIYEQYF
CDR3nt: TGTGCCTGGACCGGGACAGGGATCTACGAGCAGTACTTC

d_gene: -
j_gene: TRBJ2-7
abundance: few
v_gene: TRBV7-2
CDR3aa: CASSLVGQLPGYEQYF
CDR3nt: TGTGCCAGCAGCTTAGTGGGGCAGCTCCCTGGGTACGAGCAGTACTTC

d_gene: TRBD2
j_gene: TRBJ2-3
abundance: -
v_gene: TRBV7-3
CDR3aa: CASRIGGLAGTDTQYF
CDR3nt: TGTGCCAGCAGAATTGGGGGACTAGCGGGCACAGATACGCAGTATTTT

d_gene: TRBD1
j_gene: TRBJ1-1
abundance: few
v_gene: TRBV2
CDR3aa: CASNAGQGLGTEAFF
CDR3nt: TGTGCCAGCAACGCGGGACAGGGGCTAGGAACTGAAGCTTTCTTT

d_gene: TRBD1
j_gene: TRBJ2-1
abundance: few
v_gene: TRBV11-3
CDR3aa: CASSLEGWDRAYNEQFF
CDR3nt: TGTGCCAGCAGCTTAGAAGGGTGGGACAGGGCCTACAATGAGCAGTTCTTC

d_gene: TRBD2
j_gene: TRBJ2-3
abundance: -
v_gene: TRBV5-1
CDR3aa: CASTIAGGFTDTQYF
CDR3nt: TGCGCCAGCACCATAGCGGGAGGCTTCACAGATACGCAGTATTTT

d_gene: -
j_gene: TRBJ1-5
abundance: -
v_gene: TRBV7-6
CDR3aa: CASSLEGGALSNQPQHF
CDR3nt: TGTGCCAGCAGCTTAGAGGGCGGGGCACTTAGCAATCAGCCCCAGCATTTT

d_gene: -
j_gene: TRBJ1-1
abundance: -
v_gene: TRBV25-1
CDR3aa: CASKAGNTEAFF
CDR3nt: TGTGCCAGCAAGGCAGGGAACACTGAAGCTTTCTTT

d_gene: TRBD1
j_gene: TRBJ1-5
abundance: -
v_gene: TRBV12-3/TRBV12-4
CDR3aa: CASRTGAGQPQHF
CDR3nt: TGTGCCTCGCGGACAGGGGCTGGTCAGCCCCAGCATTTT

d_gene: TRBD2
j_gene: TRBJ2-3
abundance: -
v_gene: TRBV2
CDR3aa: CASSVQREGSYGSTDTQYF
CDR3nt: TGTGCCAGCAGTGTACAGCGGGAGGGGTCGTATGGGTCCACAGATACGCAGTATTTT

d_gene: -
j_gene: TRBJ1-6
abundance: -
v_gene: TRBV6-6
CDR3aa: CASKQGSNSPLHF
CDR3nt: TGTGCCAGCAAGCAGGGCAGTAATTCACCCCTCCACTTT

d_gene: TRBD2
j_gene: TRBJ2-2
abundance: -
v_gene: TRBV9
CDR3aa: CASSVGREGTGELFF
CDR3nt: TGTGCCAGCAGCGTAGGGCGGGAGGGCACCGGGGAGCTGTTTTTT

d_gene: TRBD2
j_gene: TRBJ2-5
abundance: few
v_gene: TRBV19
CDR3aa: CASSIIRAGGRQETQYF
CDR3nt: TGTGCCAGTAGTATAATCCGAGCGGGAGGACGCCAAGAGACCCAGTACTTC

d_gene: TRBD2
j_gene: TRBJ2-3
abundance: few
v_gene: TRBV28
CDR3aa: CASSLGLAVGTDTQYF
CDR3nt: TGTGCCAGCAGTTTGGGACTAGCGGTCGGCACAGATACGCAGTATTTT

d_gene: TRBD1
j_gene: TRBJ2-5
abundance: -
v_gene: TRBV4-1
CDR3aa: CASSLRDRGGETQYF
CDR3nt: TGCGCCAGCAGCCTCCGGGACAGGGGAGGAGAGACCCAGTACTTC

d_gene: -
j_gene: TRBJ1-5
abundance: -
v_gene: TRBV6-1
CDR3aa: CASSEAGRLNQPQHF
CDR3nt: TGTGCCAGCAGTGAGGCCGGGAGGCTGAATCAGCCCCAGCATTTT

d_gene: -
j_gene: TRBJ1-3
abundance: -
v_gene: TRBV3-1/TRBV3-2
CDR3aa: CASSPTGIDSGNTIYF
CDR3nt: TGTGCCAGCAGCCCTACAGGGATCGACTCTGGAAACACCATATATTTT

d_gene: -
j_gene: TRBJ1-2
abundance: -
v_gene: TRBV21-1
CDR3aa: CASSKIKQGAPDYGYTF
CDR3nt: TGTGCCAGCAGCAAGATCAAACAGGGGGCTCCGGACTATGGCTACACCTTC

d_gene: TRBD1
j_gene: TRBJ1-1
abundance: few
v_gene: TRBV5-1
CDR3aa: CASTLDRGGTEAFF
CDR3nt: TGCGCCAGCACCCTCGACAGGGGAGGAACTGAAGCTTTCTTT

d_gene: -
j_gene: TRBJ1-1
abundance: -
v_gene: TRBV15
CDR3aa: CATSRPGYTEAFF
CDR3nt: TGTGCCACCAGCAGACCAGGCTACACTGAAGCTTTCTTT

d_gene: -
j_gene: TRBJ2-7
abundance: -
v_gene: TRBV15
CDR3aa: CATSRDDSGPYEQYF
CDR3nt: TGTGCCACCAGCAGAGATGATAGCGGTCCCTACGAGCAGTACTTC

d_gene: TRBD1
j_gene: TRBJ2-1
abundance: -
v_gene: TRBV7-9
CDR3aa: CASRQGAVDVAANEQFF
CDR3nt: TGTGCCAGCAGGCAGGGGGCGGTGGACGTAGCTGCCAATGAGCAGTTCTTC

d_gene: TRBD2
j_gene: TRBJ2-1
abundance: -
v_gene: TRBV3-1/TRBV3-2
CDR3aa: CASSRGLAGAYNEQFF
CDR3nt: TGTGCCAGCAGCCGCGGACTAGCGGGAGCCTACAATGAGCAGTTCTTC

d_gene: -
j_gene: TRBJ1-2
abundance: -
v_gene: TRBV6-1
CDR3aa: CASSDNLVNYGYTF
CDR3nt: TGTGCCAGCAGTGATAATTTAGTTAACTATGGCTACACCTTC